This entry lists 14 T cell receptor beta chains sequenced from one sample in a study of HIV-infected children after antiretroviral therapy interruption (dated by TCRdb to the late 2010s). In the paper's terms, the treatment or condition label means: PENTA 11 planned treatment interruption arm or continuous ART arm. Receptors were amplified or captured by 3' RACE. Sequenced on an Illumina MiSeq. TCR libraries were generated from RNA by a 3' RACE protocol incorporating unique molecular identifiers so that PCR amplification bias could be corrected. The public reads were run again by TCRdb, first through fastp at Q25 and then through MiXCR, and only productive beta chains were kept. Each CDR3 protein appears once, grouped with its most common genes and DNA. This sample comprises 40,000 or so distinct CDR3 sequences, over 6% of them detected only once. The top ten clonotypes cover about 1% of the sample.

Sequenced material: CD45RA+ CD4+ T cells from PBMCs, pooled from several time points, taken from a donor given antiretroviral therapy, either interrupted or continuous. Taken with the paper, the label for cell subset or site translates to: naive CD4+ CD45RA+ CD45RO- T cells. The origin of the receptors is a pool of human donors with HIV.

This chain uses TRBV14 with TRBJ2-7, with TRBD2 as a possible D gene (6 bases). V lost 4 bases and J lost 6, with 13 bases in between. Germline lookup yields CDR1 SGHDN and CDR2 FVKESK. This CDR3 contains 13 residues. Written as DNA, the CDR3 is TGTGCCAGCAGCCGGGACCTGGGGGGCGAGCAGTACTTC. Protein sequence: CASSRDLGGEQYF.

This clonotype was seen repeatedly, ten times or more. The chain employs TRBV15 and TRBJ2-7; no clear D gene. The CDR3 totals 14 residues. From germline, CDR1 is LNHNV and CDR2 YYDKDF (reference sequence). V was pared by 0 bases and J by 3 bases, with 9 bases between. The CDR3 sequence: CATSRDPRNYEQYF. In DNA, the CDR3 is TGTGCCACCAGCAGAGATCCCAGAAACTACGAGCAGTACTTC.

This clonotype has ten or more counts. V gene TRBV7-6 combines with J gene TRBJ1-1; D gene ambiguous. From germline, CDR1 is SGHVS and CDR2 FNYEAQ. The germline V and J ends were trimmed by 1 base and 7 bases, with 7 bases remaining between them. The CDR3 is 12 residues long. CDR3 protein: CASSLESGEAFF. The CDR3 DNA sequence: TGTGCCAGCAGCTTAGAGTCAGGTGAAGCTTTCTTT.

The J gene is TRBJ1-1, the V gene TRBV5-1, with D possibly matching TRBD1 (5 bases). This CDR3 comprises 14 residues. Germline CDR1 SGHRS, CDR2 YFSETQ. Trimming pared 4 bases from V and 1 base from J, leaving 11 bases between. The CDR3 sequence: CASSLPGTNTEAFF. Written as DNA, the CDR3 is TGCGCCAGCAGCCTCCCGGGGACGAACACTGAAGCTTTCTTT.

This clonotype was observed a handful of times. The chain uses TRBV6-6 and TRBJ2-7, with a possible D match to TRBD2 (6 bases). The CDR3 spans 15 residues. Per the germline V gene, CDR1 is MNHNY and CDR2 is SVGAGI (reference sequence). Between the trimmed V and J ends, which lost 8 bases and 10 bases, there was a span of 27 bases. CDR3 nucleotide sequence: TGTGCCAGCGGTCCCGGGACTGGGGTTCCCTATGAACAGTACTTC. Its protein is CASGPGTGVPYEQYF.

Ten or more counts support this clonotype. This sequence joins TRBV12-3 or TRBV12-4 and TRBJ1-1, with 11 positions matching TRBD1. Trimming at V came to 5 bases and at J to 0 bases, leaving 5 bases not matched to a gene. The CDR3 covers 16 residues. The CDR3 protein is CASSLDRGPMNTEAFF. The CDR3, as DNA: TGTGCCAGCAGTCTGGACAGGGGGCCGATGAACACTGAAGCTTTCTTT.

This clonotype turned up a few times. V gene TRBV18 combines with J gene TRBJ2-1, with TRBD1 identical over 9 bases. Losses at the gene ends were 5 bases for V and 1 base for J; bases not matched to a gene: 3. Germline V lookup: CDR1 KGHSH, CDR2 LQKENI. The CDR3 is made up of 15 amino acids. CDR3 sequence reads: CASSRTGDSYNEQFF. The CDR3 DNA reads as TGTGCCAGCTCAAGGACAGGGGATTCCTACAATGAGCAGTTCTTC.

This clonotype was seen many times. The chain carries TRBV5-5 and TRBJ1-1; D remains ambiguous. V lost 3 bases to trimming and J lost 0 bases, with 9 bases between them. Germline V lookup: CDR1 SGHKS, CDR2 YYEKEE (reference sequence). The CDR3 has 14 residues. CDR3 residues: CASSWAAMNTEAFF. Here the CDR3 DNA reads TGTGCCAGCAGCTGGGCGGCGATGAACACTGAAGCTTTCTTT. Supplemented by reference TRBV5-5 and TRBJ1-1, the full variable domain reads DAGVTQSPTHLIKTRGQQVTLRCSPISGHKSVSWYQQVLGQGPQFIFQYYEKEERGRGNFPDRFSARQFPNYSSELNVNALLLGDSALYLCASSWAAMNTEAFFGQGTRLTVV.

This clonotype has at least ten counts. The J gene is TRBJ2-7, the V gene TRBV11-2; D is unclear. The length of the CDR3 is 11 residues. With 5 bases removed from V and 7 bases from J, the gap between germline ends came to 9 bases. Germline values: CDR1 SGHAT, CDR2 FQNNGV. The CDR3 region has the DNA TGTGCCAGCAGCCGAACGTGGGAGCAGTACTTC. This codes for CASSRTWEQYF.

This clonotype was seen a few times. The V and J genes are TRBV9 and TRBJ2-3; no firm D call. CDR3 length equals 16 residues. Germline CDR1 is SGDLS and CDR2 is YYNGEE. Trimming took off 0 bases at V and 2 bases at J, with 13 bases between the two ends. In DNA form, the CDR3 reads TGTGCCAGCAGCGTAGGCTACGGCTTCTCCACAGATACGCAGTATTTT. This sequence encodes CASSVGYGFSTDTQYF.

On this clonotype itself: This may come from a read error, since a much larger clone is one base off. V usage is TRBV4-2 and J usage is TRBJ2-2; either TRBD1 or TRBD2 may fit D (6 bases each). The CDR3 has 15 amino acids. Germline loops: CDR1 LGHNA, CDR2 YNFKEQ. CDR3 in amino acids: CASSPEGGRTGELSF. As DNA, the CDR3 is TGTGCCAGCAGCCCCGAGGGGGGAAGGACCGGGGAGCTGTCTTTT.

This clonotype was recorded many times. The chain combines TRBV29-1 with TRBJ2-7; 7 nucleotides align to TRBD1. Per the germline V gene, CDR1 is SQVTM and CDR2 is ANQGSEA. Germline trimming cut 7 bases from V and 3 bases from J; bases unmatched to any gene: 3. The CDR3 runs 11 residues. CDR3 region: CSAGTDYEQYF. CDR3 sequence (DNA): TGCAGCGCTGGGACAGACTACGAGCAGTACTTC.

This clonotype has ten or more counts. This chain uses TRBV2 with TRBJ2-3; a possible D gene is TRBD2 (6 bases). Germline CDR1 SNHLY, CDR2 FYNNEI. The CDR3 consists of 14 residues. The ends were cut back, 6 bases at V and 0 bases at J, with 10 bases in the middle. CDR3 in amino acids: CASRRDFSTDTQYF. CDR3 DNA: TGTGCCAGCAGACGGGACTTTAGCACAGATACGCAGTATTTT.

This clonotype was counted many times. This rearrangement joins TRBV7-2 to TRBJ1-6; D remains ambiguous. The CDR3 covers 14 residues. V was cut by 5 bases and J by 4 bases, with 9 bases left in between. CDR1 is SGHTA, CDR2 FQGNSA, per germline. The CDR3, as DNA: TGTGCCAGCAGCCCTCGTACTTATAATTCACCCCTCCACTTT. This encodes CASSPRTYNSPLHF. Combining the CDR3 with reference TRBV7-2 and TRBJ1-6 gives the whole variable domain GAGVSQSPSNKVTEKGKDVELRCDPISGHTALYWYRQSLGQGLEFLIYFQGNSAPDKSGLPSDRFSAERTGGSVSTLTIQRTQQEDSAVYLCASSPRTYNSPLHFGNGTRLTVT.